The clone carrying this TCR beta chain was seen a handful of times. The data stem from a study of cytomegalovirus exposure and HLA in healthy donors. The CDR3 sequence is 15 residues long. Germline CDR1 and CDR2: SGHVS and FQNEAQ. V was pared by 5 bases and J by 6 bases, with 14 bases between. In the PCR, 60 Vbeta and 13 Jbeta primers were used. Clones were read by immunoSEQ multiplex PCR, and TCRdb kept only the in-frame ones, dropping some. Among about 140,000 clones listed, around 80% were seen once. This TCR was sampled from a middle-aged man in good health and CMV-seropositive. The sequencing sample was made of PBMCs. The V call is TRBV7-8, the J call TRBJ1-6, with D unclear. CDR3 DNA sequence: TGTGCCAGCAGCACGACTGACTCCATTAATTCACCCCTCCACTTT. Translated, it gives CASSTTDSINSPLHF.